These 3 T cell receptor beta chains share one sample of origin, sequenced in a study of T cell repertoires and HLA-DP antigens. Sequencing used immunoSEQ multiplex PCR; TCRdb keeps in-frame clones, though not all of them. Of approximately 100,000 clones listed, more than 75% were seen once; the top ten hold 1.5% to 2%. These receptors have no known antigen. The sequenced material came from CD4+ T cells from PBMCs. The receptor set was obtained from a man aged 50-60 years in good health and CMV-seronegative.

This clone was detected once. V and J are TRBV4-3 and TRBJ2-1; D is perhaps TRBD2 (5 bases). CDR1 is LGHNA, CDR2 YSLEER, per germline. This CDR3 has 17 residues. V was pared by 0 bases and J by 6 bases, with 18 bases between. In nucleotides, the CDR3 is TGCGCCAGCAGCCAAGAATGGTGGCTAACCCGGGGCAATGAGCAGTTCTTC. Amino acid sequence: CASSQEWWLTRGNEQFF.

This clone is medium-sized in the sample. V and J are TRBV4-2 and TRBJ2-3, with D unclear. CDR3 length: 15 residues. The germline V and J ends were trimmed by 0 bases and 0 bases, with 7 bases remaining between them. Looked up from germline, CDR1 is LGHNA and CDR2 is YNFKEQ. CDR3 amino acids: CASSQDLGSTDTQYF. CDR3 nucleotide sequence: TGTGCCAGCAGCCAAGATTTGGGAAGCACAGATACGCAGTATTTT.

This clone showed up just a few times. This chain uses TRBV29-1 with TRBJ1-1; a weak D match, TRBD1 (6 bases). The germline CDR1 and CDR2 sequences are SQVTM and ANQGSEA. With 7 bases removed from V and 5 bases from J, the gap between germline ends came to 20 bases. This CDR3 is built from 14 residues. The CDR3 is CSAAVGGAGTEAFF. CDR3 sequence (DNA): TGCAGCGCTGCCGTCGGGGGGGCTGGGACTGAAGCTTTCTTT.